The source of this T cell receptor (beta chain) is a study of shared clonotypes between healthy human individuals. Study-level information: For every donor, three CD4 naive, three CD4 memory, two CD8 naive and one CD8 memory plates were used.

Notes on the study in general: Generally, naive subsets (rather than memory subsets) showed larger estimated richness.

Comment on this clone: Its antigen is unknown.

Sequencing used immunoSEQ multiplex PCR; TCRdb keeps in-frame clones, though not all of them. The sample lists some 2,500,000 clones; more than 85% were seen once. The clonotype was recovered from a man aged 18-30 years in good health. Some clones in this sample may be carry-over from other donors' samples. Sequenced sample: naive CD4+ T cells from PBMCs. Stated subset: CD45RA+ positively selected.

The CDR3 sequence: CASSLGYKGAKNIQYF. The CDR3, as DNA: TGTGCCAGCAGCTTAGGTTATAAGGGCGCCAAAAACATTCAGTACTTC. V and J are TRBV11-2 and TRBJ2-4; D call uncertain. The ends were cut back, 1 base at V and 1 base at J, with 11 bases in the middle. The CDR3 runs 16 residues. Germline lookup yields CDR1 SGHAT and CDR2 FQNNGV. The full variable domain, in which reference TRBV11-2 and TRBJ2-4 provide the parts outside the CDR3, is EAGVAQSPRYKIIEKRQSVAFWCNPISGHATLYWYQQILGQGPKLLIQFQNNGVVDDSQLPKDRFSAERLKGVDSTLKIQPAKLEDSAVYLCASSLGYKGAKNIQYFGAGTRLSVL.